This T cell receptor beta chain comes out of a study of shared clonotypes between healthy human individuals. Study-level findings and limits: Clonotypes that were shared across a handful of donors made up roughly 5.2% of naive CD4 clonotypes. Naive subsets typically showed greater estimated richness than memory subsets.

Libraries were prepared by immunoSEQ multiplex PCR; TCRdb keeps only in-frame clonotypes and omits some of them. Of roughly 1,100,000 clones in the sample, 65% to 80% are singletons; the top ten hold roughly 1.4%. Worth noting for this clone: Antigen: not known.

The V and J ends lost 3 bases and 7 bases, in that order; junction bases with no gene match: 7. The CDR3 totals 13 residues. Germline CDR1 reads SGHRS; CDR2 reads YFSETQ. The donors, healthy adults who were HIV-negative, had experienced no recent acute infections or vaccinations. The specimen was memory CD4+ T cells sorted from blood. Subset specified: CD45RA-negative fraction. This TCR came from a man between 18 and 29 years old in good health. V usage is TRBV5-1 and J usage is TRBJ2-7; 7 bases align to TRBD1. CDR3 sequence (DNA): TGCGCCAGCAGCTCCACAGGGGCAGGGGAGCAGTACTTC. Protein product: CASSSTGAGEQYF.